This T cell receptor beta chain was observed in a study of shared clonotypes between healthy human individuals. About the study: Donors, aged 18 to 49, were two women and three men.

The ends were cut back, 1 base at V and 3 bases at J, with 6 bases in the middle. Germline CDR1 SEHNR, CDR2 FQNEAQ (reference sequence). The CDR3 length is 13 residues. Comment on this clone: What it binds is unknown.

In the authors' workflow: In the immunoSEQ data, sequences were junction-only and lacked quality scores, so filtering differed. Assay: immunoSEQ multiplex PCR; the TCRdb copy retains only in-frame clones and omits some. Clone size and the V and J calls come from that table; the DNA yielded D and trimming. The repertoire holds about 2.4 million clones, with around 94% as singletons. Findings of the study overall: Rarefaction analysis demonstrated incomplete sorted-subset sequencing notwithstanding large depth.

This receptor was obtained from a man between 18 and 29 years old in good health. This rearrangement joins TRBV7-9 to TRBJ1-2; D not resolved. Sequenced: naive CD4+ T cells sorted from blood. Subset in this sample: CD45RA+ positively selected. The CDR3 loop is CASSLGSYYGYTF. CDR3 DNA: TGTGCCAGCAGCTTAGGGTCCTACTATGGCTACACCTTC.